This TCR beta chain is from a study of a mutant IDH1 vaccine in newly diagnosed glioma. In the study overall: Following radiotherapy alone, or alongside temozolomide cycles, vaccination was started after an interval of 4-6 weeks. Of the patients given treatment, about 62% were male and around 40% were female, and a mean age of about 40 years was recorded.

Measured with immunoSEQ multiplex PCR; TCRdb has only the in-frame clones, and not every one. The table has just under 80,000 clones, roughly nine tenths seen once. In this sample, this clone turned up once. Its target is unknown. Documented time point: week 5, during vaccination. Doses comprised 300 ug of mutant IDH1 20-mer peptide each, plus topical imiquimod. V lost 6 bases to trimming and J lost 5 bases, with 19 bases between them. Germline assignment: CDR1 SQVTM and CDR2 ANQGSEA. The CDR3 spans 14 residues. The V and J genes are TRBV29-1 and TRBJ1-2, with D tentatively TRBD1 (5 bases). This receptor was taken from a woman aged 45-59 years with glioma. Sequenced here: PBMCs, sampled from a glioma patient whose treatment included an IDH1 peptide vaccine. DNA for the CDR3: TGCAGCGTGACGGACGGGGCCTCTCTATATGGCTACACCTTC. As protein: CSVTDGASLYGYTF.